One and the same sample provided the 30 T cell receptor beta chains below, sequenced in a study of radiotherapy plus CTLA-4 blockade in lung cancer. Here immunoSEQ multiplex PCR was the method, and the copy in TCRdb shows in-frame clones only, minus some. The table has over 80,000 clones, 83% seen once. Sequences were derived from peripheral blood, sampled from a patient treated with radiotherapy plus ipilimumab. These receptors were taken from a human donor with non-small cell lung cancer who had stable disease on radiotherapy plus ipilimumab.

This sequence joins TRBV19 and TRBJ1-2, with D uncertain. The CDR3 is made up of 14 amino acids. Trimming shortened V by 3 bases and J by 1 base, and 9 bases separated the two germline ends. Germline CDR1 is LNHDA and CDR2 is SQIVND (reference sequence). CDR3 sequence reads: CASSIMGSNYGYTF. As DNA, the CDR3 is TGTGCCAGTAGTATCATGGGGAGTAACTATGGCTACACCTTC.

V usage is TRBV9 and J usage is TRBJ2-1; tentatively, D is TRBD1 or TRBD2 (5 bases each). Germline lookup yields CDR1 SGDLS and CDR2 YYNGEE. This CDR3 spans 15 amino acids. Trimming removed 0 bases from V and 5 bases from J, with 12 bases in between. DNA for the CDR3: TGTGCCAGCAGCGTAGATCGGGGACCAAACAATGAGCAGTTCTTC. Translating it yields CASSVDRGPNNEQFF. Complete variable domain (other parts from reference TRBV9 and TRBJ2-1): DSGVTQTPKHLITATGQRVTLRCSPRSGDLSVYWYQQSLDQGLQFLIQYYNGEERAKGNILERFSAQQFPDLHSELNLSSLELGDSALYFCASSVDRGPNNEQFFGPGTRLTVL.

The chain recombines TRBV7-9 with TRBJ2-7; no firm D call. The V gene's germline CDR1 is SEHNR and CDR2 FQNEAQ (reference sequence). The CDR3 has 15 residues. V was cut by 5 bases and J by 0 bases, with 14 bases left in between. CDR3 nucleotides: TGTGCCAGCAGCGGAACGACTTGGACCTCCTACGAGCAGTACTTC. Translated: CASSGTTWTSYEQYF.

The J gene is TRBJ1-2, the V gene TRBV30, with 7 bases identical to TRBD1. The junction had 7 bases not matched to a gene; V was cut back by 4 bases and J by 5 bases. The CDR3 is 13 amino acids. Germline V lookup: CDR1 GTSNPN, CDR2 SVGIG (reference sequence). CDR3 coding DNA: TGTGCCTGGAACCCACAGGGGAATTATGGCTACACCTTC. Translation gives CAWNPQGNYGYTF.

The chain links TRBV7-8 to TRBJ2-1, with 8 nucleotides matching TRBD1. Germline CDR1 and CDR2: SGHVS and FQNEAQ. Trimming removed 0 bases from V and 7 bases from J; junction bases left unmatched: 11. This CDR3 is 17 amino acids long. CDR3 DNA: TGTGCCAGCAGCTTAGCTAGGACAGGGAGGTTGAGGAATGAGCAGTTCTTC. Translated, it gives CASSLARTGRLRNEQFF.

The chain carries TRBV7-2 and TRBJ1-1, with 9 bases fitting TRBD1. The CDR3 runs to 14 residues. CDR1 SGHTA and CDR2 FQGNSA come from the germline V gene. Unmatched junction bases numbered 8, after V lost 5 bases and J lost 7 bases. The CDR3 nucleotides read TGTGCCAGCAGCCCCTTACAGGGGGCCGGTGAAGCTTTCTTT. Amino acids: CASSPLQGAGEAFF.

The chain recombines TRBV30 with TRBJ1-1; D is ambiguous. This CDR3 contains 14 residues. Germline V gene lookup returns CDR1 GTSNPN and CDR2 SVGIG (reference sequence). Trimming stripped 5 bases from V and 1 base from J, with 14 bases between. CDR3 in amino acids: CAWYRIRSNTEAFF. CDR3 bases: TGTGCCTGGTATAGGATTAGGTCGAACACTGAAGCTTTCTTT.

The chain employs TRBV4-1 and TRBJ2-3; TRBD1 is a possible D gene (5 bases). The CDR3 contains 14 residues. Deletions cut 3 bases from V and 4 bases from J, with 11 bases between. In germline, CDR1 is MGHRA, CDR2 YSYEKL. CDR3 residues: CASSHPTRADTQYF. DNA of the CDR3: TGCGCCAGCAGCCACCCTACCAGGGCAGATACGCAGTATTTT.

This clone appeared a single time. The V call is TRBV18, the J call TRBJ1-5; tentatively, D is TRBD1 (6 bases). The CDR3 loop spans 14 amino acids. V was trimmed by 5 bases and J by 7 bases, leaving 15 bases between them. Per the germline V gene, CDR1 is KGHSH and CDR2 is LQKENI. The CDR3 nucleotides are TGTGCCAGCTCAGACTACAGGGTAGTGCAGCCCCAGCATTTT. Its protein product is CASSDYRVVQPQHF.

This sequence joins TRBV7-9 and TRBJ1-6; D gene uncertain. The CDR3 covers 12 residues. The germline V gene has CDR1 SEHNR and CDR2 FQNEAQ (reference sequence). Trimming shortened V by 5 bases and J by 14 bases, and 13 bases separated the two germline ends. CDR3: CASSPPTVALHF. In nucleotides, the CDR3 is TGTGCCAGCAGCCCCCCGACCGTAGCCCTCCACTTT.

The chain joins TRBV9 to TRBJ2-5; tentative D call: TRBD2 (6 bases). This CDR3 is built from 15 residues. Germline V gives CDR1 SGDLS, CDR2 YYNGEE. V lost 0 bases and J lost 5, with 14 bases in between. The CDR3 DNA sequence: TGTGCCAGCAGCGTAGAGGGCGGGAACTGGGAGACCCAGTACTTC. Protein product: CASSVEGGNWETQYF.

This clone was counted only a few times. V usage is TRBV28 and J usage is TRBJ1-4; D not resolved. Germline CDR1 is MDHEN and CDR2 is SYDVKM. Deletions cut 4 bases from V and 8 bases from J, with 8 bases between. CDR3 length equals 12 residues. This CDR3 is CASSSGGEKLFF. The CDR3 DNA sequence: TGTGCCAGCAGTTCCGGTGGCGAAAAACTGTTTTTT. The whole variable domain, filled in from reference TRBV28 and TRBJ1-4, reads DVKVTQSSRYLVKRTGEKVFLECVQDMDHENMFWYRQDPGLGLRLIYFSYDVKMKEKGDIPEGYSVSREKKERFSLILESASTNQTSMYLCASSSGGEKLFFGSGTQLSVL.

V and J are TRBV30 and TRBJ2-3, with 10 bases lining up with TRBD2. The CDR3 contains 13 residues. Germline values: CDR1 GTSNPN, CDR2 SVGIG (reference sequence). Losses at the gene ends were 7 bases for V and 1 base for J; bases not matched to a gene: 2. The CDR3 nucleotides are TGTGCCTCTGGGACTAGCGGCACAGATACGCAGTATTTT. This codes for CASGTSGTDTQYF. Full variable domain (rest looked up from reference TRBV30 and TRBJ2-3): SQTIHQWPATLVQPVGSPLSLECTVEGTSNPNLYWYRQAAGRGLQLLFYSVGIGQISSEVPQNLSASRPQDRQFILSSKKLLLSDSGFYLCASGTSGTDTQYFGPGTRLTVL.

This clone has only one observation. The chain combines TRBV9 with TRBJ1-2; 10 nucleotides line up with TRBD1. The ends lost 1 base at V and 6 bases at J; junction bases unmatched: 12. CDR3 length: 17 residues. CDR1 and CDR2 from the germline V gene are SGDLS and YYNGEE. The CDR3 DNA reads as TGTGCCAGCAGCGTAAAAAGGGGGGACAGGGGTGGCGATGGCTACACCTTC. Translation: CASSVKRGDRGGDGYTF.

J is TRBJ1-1 and V is TRBV28; possibly TRBD1 for D (5 bases). The CDR3 totals 14 residues. The ends were cut back, 7 bases at V and 6 bases at J, with 18 bases in the middle. CDR1 MDHEN and CDR2 SYDVKM come from the germline V gene. For the CDR3, the DNA is TGTGCCAGCACCTATAACAGGCGCACCTCTGAAGCTTTCTTT. Its translation: CASTYNRRTSEAFF.

The chain uses TRBV10-3 and TRBJ2-1; D perhaps matches TRBD1 (6 bases). V lost 6 bases and J lost 0, with 12 bases in between. The CDR3 spans 15 residues. Germline V gives CDR1 ENHRY, CDR2 SYGVKD. The CDR3 coding sequence is TGTGCCATCAGCTCGACAGGAGACTCCTACAATGAGCAGTTCTTC. Translation: CAISSTGDSYNEQFF.

V and J are TRBV18 and TRBJ2-5, with TRBD2 matching 7 bases. The length of the CDR3 is 14 residues. The J segment lost 2 bases and the V segment lost 5 bases, leaving 5 bases of the junction unmatched. Germline loops: CDR1 KGHSH, CDR2 LQKENI. The CDR3 loop reads CASSTRTRQETQYF. The CDR3 DNA reads TGTGCCAGCTCAACCAGGACTAGGCAAGAGACCCAGTACTTC.

This rearrangement joins TRBV28 to TRBJ1-3; a possible D gene is TRBD1 (6 bases). The length of the CDR3 is 17 residues. The V gene lost 0 bases and the J gene lost 0 bases, with 12 bases spanning the gap. Germline assignment: CDR1 MDHEN and CDR2 SYDVKM. CDR3 region: CASSLWGTGRSGNTIYF. Written as DNA, the CDR3 is TGTGCCAGCAGTTTATGGGGTACAGGGCGCTCTGGAAACACCATATATTTT. Variable domain in full (rest from reference TRBV28 and TRBJ1-3): DVKVTQSSRYLVKRTGEKVFLECVQDMDHENMFWYRQDPGLGLRLIYFSYDVKMKEKGDIPEGYSVSREKKERFSLILESASTNQTSMYLCASSLWGTGRSGNTIYFGEGSWLTVV.

This rearrangement joins TRBV29-1 to TRBJ2-3; D not certain. V shed 3 bases and J shed 2 bases, with 6 bases lying between them. This CDR3 contains 12 residues. The germline V gene has CDR1 SQVTM and CDR2 ANQGSEA. The CDR3 DNA reads as TGCAGCGTTGAGCCGATCACAGATACGCAGTATTTT. This codes for CSVEPITDTQYF.

This chain joins TRBV6-6 and TRBJ1-2; 7 bases fit TRBD1. Germline V lookup: CDR1 MNHNY, CDR2 SVGAGI (reference sequence). The CDR3 has 15 residues. With V trimmed by 7 bases and J by 0 bases, 8 bases remained unmatched. CDR3 DNA sequence: TGTGCCAGCACCTCCCGGGACAGATCTAACTATGGCTACACCTTC. As protein: CASTSRDRSNYGYTF.

Notes on this clone: The same CDR3 also results from other DNA sequences found in this sample. The rearrangement uses TRBV11-2 and TRBJ2-1; 7 nucleotides match TRBD1. There are 13 residues in the CDR3. Germline V lookup: CDR1 SGHAT, CDR2 FQNNGV. V lost 6 bases and J lost 7; bases outside the gene matches: 6. The CDR3 sequence: CASRAGGRNEQFF. The CDR3 DNA reads as TGTGCCAGCAGGGCAGGGGGTAGAAATGAGCAGTTCTTC.

This sequence joins TRBV18 and TRBJ1-5; 9 bases agree with TRBD1. The V gene's germline CDR1 is KGHSH and CDR2 LQKENI. V lost 0 bases to trimming and J lost 3 bases; unmatched junction nucleotides: 3. This CDR3 has 16 residues. DNA for the CDR3: TGTGCCAGCTCACCACCGGGACAGGGAAACAATCAGCCCCAGCATTTT. It specifies CASSPPGQGNNQPQHF.

This chain's CDR3 is CASIGPGRDQPQHF. DNA for the CDR3: TGTGCCAGCATCGGGCCCGGTAGGGATCAGCCCCAGCATTTT. The chain uses TRBV2 and TRBJ1-5; D remains ambiguous. This CDR3 is built from 14 residues. Germline CDR1 reads SNHLY; CDR2 reads FYNNEI. Trimming took off 7 bases at V and 5 bases at J, with 15 bases between the two ends.

This clone was observed once. The chain has TRBV5-1 and TRBJ1-1, with 9 bases lining up with TRBD1. V lost 4 bases, J lost 0 bases, and 4 bases stayed unmatched. CDR3 size: 15 residues. Germline V gene lookup returns CDR1 SGHRS and CDR2 YFSETQ. CDR3 DNA sequence: TGCGCCAGCAGCGCACAGGGGGCGGTGAACACTGAAGCTTTCTTT. Amino acids: CASSAQGAVNTEAFF. Supplemented by reference TRBV5-1 and TRBJ1-1, the full variable domain reads KAGVTQTPRYLIKTRGQQVTLSCSPISGHRSVSWYQQTPGQGLQFLFEYFSETQRNKGNFPGRFSGRQFSNSRSEMNVSTLELGDSALYLCASSAQGAVNTEAFFGQGTRLTVV.

The rearrangement links TRBV9 to TRBJ2-1; 10 bases fit TRBD2. The germline V gene encodes CDR1 SGDLS and CDR2 YYNGEE. V dropped 4 bases and J dropped 7; count of bases not matched to a gene: 11. The CDR3 has 16 amino acids. CDR3 sequence reads: CASSIQAGGLRNEQFF. CDR3 DNA sequence: TGTGCCAGCAGCATACAAGCGGGGGGGCTACGAAATGAGCAGTTCTTC.

The CDR3 is CASSVGNQPQHF. CDR3 sequence (DNA): TGTGCCAGCAGCGTAGGTAATCAGCCCCAGCATTTT. The chain employs TRBV9 and TRBJ1-5; no definite D call. V dropped 0 bases and J dropped 4 bases, with 2 bases sitting between them. This CDR3 region has 12 residues. Germline CDR1 reads SGDLS; CDR2 reads YYNGEE. The variable domain in full, completed from reference TRBV9 and TRBJ1-5, reads DSGVTQTPKHLITATGQRVTLRCSPRSGDLSVYWYQQSLDQGLQFLIQYYNGEERAKGNILERFSAQQFPDLHSELNLSSLELGDSALYFCASSVGNQPQHFGDGTRLSIL.

The chain links TRBV7-3 to TRBJ2-3, with 9 bases lining up with TRBD2. Trimming cost V 3 bases and J 5 bases; bases outside gene matches: 6. Germline CDR1 and CDR2: SGHTA and FQGTGA. The CDR3 has 15 amino acids. The CDR3 region has the DNA TGTGCCAGCAGCTTCGGCGGGAGGGTCGGAGATACGCAGTATTTT. Residues: CASSFGGRVGDTQYF. Based on the CDR3 plus reference TRBV7-3 and TRBJ2-3, the full variable domain is GAGVSQTPSNKVTEKGKYVELRCDPISGHTALYWYRQSLGQGPEFLIYFQGTGAADDSGLPNDRFFAVRPEGSVSTLKIQRTERGDSAVYLCASSFGGRVGDTQYFGPGTRLTVL.

The chain carries TRBV4-1 and TRBJ2-1; the match to TRBD2 covers 8 bases. Germline lookup yields CDR1 MGHRA and CDR2 YSYEKL. CDR3 length: 16 amino acids. V was pared by 0 bases and J by 8 bases, with 9 bases of the junction left unmatched. The CDR3 here is CASSQERALAADEQFF. The DNA for the CDR3 is TGCGCCAGCAGCCAAGAAAGAGCACTAGCGGCCGATGAGCAGTTCTTC.

CDR3 in DNA: TGTGCCAGCAGCGACGACAGGGGGGAGGAGACCCAGTACTTC. Amino acid sequence: CASSDDRGEETQYF. The J gene is TRBJ2-5, the V gene TRBV13; 9 bases fit TRBD1. V lost 5 bases to trimming and J lost 5 bases; unmatched junction nucleotides: 6. CDR3 size: 14 residues. The germline gives CDR1 PRHDT, CDR2 FYEKMQ (reference sequence). Together with reference TRBV13 and TRBJ2-5, the CDR3 gives the full variable domain: AAGVIQSPRHLIKEKRETATLKCYPIPRHDTVYWYQQGPGQDPQFLISFYEKMQSDKGSIPDRFSAQQFSDYHSELNMSSLELGDSALYFCASSDDRGEETQYFGPGTRLLVL.

V and J are TRBV11-2 and TRBJ1-1, with 9 nucleotides matching TRBD1. CDR3 size: 16 residues. With V trimmed by 4 bases and J by 1 base, 7 bases remained unmatched. CDR1 is SGHAT, CDR2 FQNNGV, per germline. Here the CDR3 reads CASSYSRDRANTEAFF. In DNA, the CDR3 is TGTGCCAGCAGCTACAGCCGGGACAGGGCGAACACTGAAGCTTTCTTT.